A selection of T cell receptor beta chains follows, all from one sample in a study of early T cells in non-severe SARS-CoV-2 infection. TCRdb redid the calling of the 5' RACE reads with MiXCR, one entry per CDR3 protein. The sample lists over 80,000 distinct CDR3 sequences, around 12% seen once, with under 4.5% in the top ten. The starting material was whole blood, obtained at baseline. These receptors originate from an adult who was a healthcare worker with PCR-confirmed SARS-CoV-2 infection or an uninfected control (not recorded which). Each CDR3 is given with its conserved first and last residue. The order of the fields is J gene, clone size, D gene, V gene, CDR3 DNA, CDR3 protein. A D gene is named only where the DNA matches it firmly. Size is stated for part of the rows, as once, few or many counts, or as a class when the clone is expanded.

J gene: TRBJ2-1; clone size: few; D gene: TRBD2; V gene: TRBV10-3; CDR3 DNA: TGTGCCATCAGGGGAGGACTAGGCCCCTACAATGAGCAGTTCTTC; CDR3 protein: CAIRGGLGPYNEQFF
J gene: TRBJ2-7; clone size: many; D gene: TRBD2; V gene: TRBV29-1; CDR3 DNA: TGCAGCGTTGAGTCGCTAGCGGGAGTCGAGCAGTACTTC; CDR3 protein: CSVESLAGVEQYF
J gene: TRBJ2-2; clone size: .; D gene: TRBD2; V gene: TRBV7-6; CDR3 DNA: TGTGCCAGCAGCTTAGGCCAGCGGGATGCCGGGGAGCTGTTTTTT; CDR3 protein: CASSLGQRDAGELFF
J gene: TRBJ2-2; clone size: .; D gene: .; V gene: TRBV29-1; CDR3 DNA: TGCAGCGTTGGTACGCGGCAGGGGAACGGGGAGCTGTTTTTT; CDR3 protein: CSVGTRQGNGELFF
J gene: TRBJ1-2; clone size: .; D gene: .; V gene: TRBV20-1; CDR3 DNA: TGCAGTGCCAGCTATGGCTACACCTTC; CDR3 protein: CSASYGYTF
J gene: TRBJ2-1; clone size: .; D gene: .; V gene: TRBV10-1; CDR3 DNA: TGCGCCAGCAGTCCCATCTTGGGGGGCCCCAATGAGCAGTTCTTC; CDR3 protein: CASSPILGGPNEQFF
J gene: TRBJ1-5; clone size: many; D gene: .; V gene: TRBV12-3/TRBV12-4; CDR3 DNA: TGTGCCAGCTCTTCGAGGGGAGTCGGGAGCAATCAGCCCCAGCATTTT; CDR3 protein: CASSSRGVGSNQPQHF
J gene: TRBJ2-3; clone size: .; D gene: .; V gene: TRBV6-2/TRBV6-3; CDR3 DNA: TGTGCCACCCTGGACCCCCGGCTACGGGATACGCAGTATTTT; CDR3 protein: CATLDPRLRDTQYF
J gene: TRBJ1-1; clone size: many; D gene: TRBD1; V gene: TRBV6-9; CDR3 DNA: TGTGCCAGCAGTTACAGGGACAGACTCGCTGAAGCTTTCTTT; CDR3 protein: CASSYRDRLAEAFF
J gene: TRBJ1-3; clone size: few; D gene: .; V gene: TRBV20-1; CDR3 DNA: TGCAGCGGGCGAGTTGGAAACACCATATATTTT; CDR3 protein: CSGRVGNTIYF
J gene: TRBJ1-5; clone size: few; D gene: .; V gene: TRBV19; CDR3 DNA: TGTGCCAGTACAGACCTCGTCCTCAATCAGCCCCAGCATTTT; CDR3 protein: CASTDLVLNQPQHF
J gene: TRBJ2-7; clone size: few; D gene: .; V gene: TRBV11-2; CDR3 DNA: TGTGCCAGCAGCCCAAATACCCGCGAGCAGTACTTC; CDR3 protein: CASSPNTREQYF
J gene: TRBJ1-1; clone size: few; D gene: .; V gene: TRBV29-1; CDR3 DNA: TGCAGCGTTCAGAACACTGAAGCTTTCTTT; CDR3 protein: CSVQNTEAFF
J gene: TRBJ2-1; clone size: .; D gene: .; V gene: TRBV12-3/TRBV12-4; CDR3 DNA: TGTGCCAGCAGTTTAGCGGGGTCTCCGTACAATGAGCAGTTCTTC; CDR3 protein: CASSLAGSPYNEQFF
J gene: TRBJ1-2; clone size: .; D gene: .; V gene: TRBV6-5; CDR3 DNA: TGTGCCAGCAGTAACGCACAGGGAGGGGGCTACACCTTC; CDR3 protein: CASSNAQGGGYTF